What follows are 21 T cell receptor beta chains derived from one specimen sequenced in a study of shared clonotypes between healthy human individuals. Here immunoSEQ multiplex PCR was the method, and the copy in TCRdb shows in-frame clones only, minus some. Among approximately 460,000 clones listed, 60% to 80% were seen once. Source material: PBMCs. The receptor set was obtained from a woman in her thirties or forties in good health. Some clones in this sample may be carry-over from other donors' samples.

Of note for this clone: This likely came from a read error, as a far larger clone is one base away. The chain recombines TRBV7-8 with TRBJ1-3; D uncertain. This CDR3 has 18 amino acids. Germline values: CDR1 SGHVS, CDR2 FQNEAQ. CDR3 in DNA: TGTGCCAGCAGCTCCAGGACTAGAGGCGGAAGCTCTAGAAACACCATATATTTT. Translating it yields CASSSRTRGGSSRNTIYF. Variable domain in full (rest from reference TRBV7-8 and TRBJ1-3): GAGVSQSPRYKVAKRGQDVALRCDPISGHVSLFWYQQALGQGPEFLTYFQNEAQLDKSGLPSDRFFAERPEGSVSTLKIQRTQQEDSAVYLCASSSRTRGGSSRNTIYFGEGSWLTVV.

This sequence joins TRBV21-1 and TRBJ1-2. TRBV21-1 is recorded as a pseudogene. The CDR3 is made up of 15 amino acids. CDR3 nucleotide sequence: TGTGCCAGCAGCGATGACGGGCGGGGTTCTATGAGCTACACCTTC. Its protein is CASSDDGRGSMSYTF.

V usage is TRBV7-8 and J usage is TRBJ2-7; 9 bases are shared with TRBD1. CDR3 length: 15 residues. The junction had 3 bases not matched to a gene; V was cut back by 3 bases and J by 0 bases. The germline V gene encodes CDR1 SGHVS and CDR2 FQNEAQ. In nucleotides, the CDR3 is TGTGCCAGCAGCTTTGACAGGGGGGCCTCCTACGAGCAGTACTTC. Translating gives CASSFDRGASYEQYF.

The V and J genes are TRBV16 and TRBJ1-5, with unresolved D. Trimming took off 1 base at V and 0 bases at J, with 4 bases between the two ends. In germline, CDR1 is KGHSY, CDR2 FQNENV. The CDR3 consists of 14 residues. CDR3 nucleotide sequence: TGTGCCAGCAGCCAATGGGGTAGCAATCAGCCCCAGCATTTT. Protein product: CASSQWGSNQPQHF.

The chain combines TRBV4-2 with TRBJ2-2; 8 bases are shared with TRBD2. The CDR3 contains 17 residues. CDR1 and CDR2 (germline): LGHNA, YNFKEQ. V trimming: 0 bases; J trimming: 7 bases; junction bases outside the gene matches: 10. CDR3 nucleotide sequence: TGTGCCAGCAGCCAAGATCTCAGCGGGAGCATAGTCGGGGAGCTGTTTTTT. Protein sequence: CASSQDLSGSIVGELFF.

The gene calls are TRBV5-1 and TRBJ2-2, with D perhaps given as TRBD1 or TRBD2 (5 bases each). V was shortened by 5 bases and J by 3 bases, with 14 bases between the two germline ends. This CDR3 is built from 15 residues. Germline V CDR1 and CDR2: SGHRS, YFSETQ. Here the CDR3 DNA reads TGCGCCAGCAGTCTGGGGGATTTGGACACCGGGGAGCTGTTTTTT. This gives the protein CASSLGDLDTGELFF.

Comment on this clone: A far larger clone is only one base removed, so a read error is likely. V usage is TRBV18 and J usage is TRBJ1-4, with TRBD1 identical over 7 bases. V shed 3 bases and J 10 bases; nucleotides not matched to a gene: 8. The CDR3 totals 14 residues. From germline, CDR1 is KGHSH and CDR2 LQKENI. CDR3 bases: TGTGCCAGCTCACCGAGGGGGCGAGGTGTAAAACTGTTTTTT. The encoded protein is CASSPRGRGVKLFF. Looking up the rest from reference TRBV18 and TRBJ1-4 gives the full variable domain: NAGVMQNPRHLVRRRGQEARLRCSPMKGHSHVYWYRQLPEEGLKFMVYLQKENIIDESGMPKERFSAEFPKEGPSILRIQQVVRGDSAAYFCASSPRGRGVKLFFGSGTQLSVL.

V is TRBV30 and J is TRBJ1-5; 9 bases are a match to TRBD1. CDR3 size: 14 residues. Germline-derived CDR1 and CDR2 are GTSNPN and SVGIG (reference sequence). After removal of 2 bases from V and 7 bases from J, the junction contained 6 bases not matched to a gene. CDR3 sequence reads: CAWSRGTGSQPQHF. The CDR3 DNA follows: TGTGCCTGGAGTAGAGGGACAGGGAGCCAGCCCCAGCATTTT. Supplemented by reference TRBV30 and TRBJ1-5, the full variable domain reads SQTIHQWPATLVQPVGSPLSLECTVEGTSNPNLYWYRQAAGRGLQLLFYSVGIGQISSEVPQNLSASRPQDRQFILSSKKLLLSDSGFYLCAWSRGTGSQPQHFGDGTRLSIL.

In the case of this clone: This may be a read error: a much more frequent sequence differs by one nucleotide. The rearrangement uses TRBV25-1 and TRBJ2-5; TRBD1 agrees at 8 bases. CDR1 and CDR2 (germline): MGHDK, SYGVNS. The CDR3 runs to 15 residues. The CDR3, as DNA: TGTGCCAACAGTGAAGGCCAGGGGGCCGAAGAGACCCAGTACTTC. This translates into CANSEGQGAEETQYF.

Points on this clone: Compared with germline, one end of the junction differs, possibly owing to a read error. The rearrangement links TRBV5-4 to TRBJ2-2; possible D gene TRBD1, 5 bases. CDR1 and CDR2 from the germline V gene are SGHNT and YYREEE (reference sequence). The CDR3 extends over 17 amino acids. The CDR3 is CTSSSGPRGANTGELFF. DNA of the CDR3: TGTACCAGCAGCTCAGGTCCTAGGGGCGCGAACACCGGGGAGCTGTTTTTT.

The chain employs TRBV27 and TRBJ2-3, with TRBD2 matching over 7 bases. V shed 7 bases and J 5 bases; nucleotides not matched to a gene: 9. Germline V lookup: CDR1 MNHEY, CDR2 SMNVEV (reference sequence). This CDR3 comprises 14 residues. Written as DNA, the CDR3 is TGTGCCAGCAAAGCGGGACCATCTGGAGATACGCAGTATTTT. Translated, it gives CASKAGPSGDTQYF.

In its sample, this clone was seen once. The rearrangement joins TRBV18 to TRBJ2-3, with 13 bases fitting TRBD2. Germline V gene data show CDR1 as KGHSH and CDR2 as LQKENI. Losses at the gene ends were 1 base for V and 2 bases for J; bases not matched to a gene: 9. The CDR3 has 19 amino acids. As DNA, the CDR3 is TGTGCCAGCTCACCACGCCCCAGGGGACTAGCGGGGCTCACAGATACGCAGTATTTT. This translates into CASSPRPRGLAGLTDTQYF.

The V and J genes are TRBV7-8 and TRBJ2-2; D is unresolved. CDR3 length: 14 amino acids. Germline V gives CDR1 SGHVS, CDR2 FQNEAQ. Trimming pared 2 bases from V and 3 bases from J, leaving 7 bases between. In DNA form, the CDR3 reads TGTGCCAGCAGCTTATTGGGTTACACCGGGGAGCTGTTTTTT. This sequence encodes CASSLLGYTGELFF.

J is TRBJ2-7 and V is TRBV15; 9 bases are shared with TRBD2. This CDR3 contains 15 residues. The germline V gene encodes CDR1 LNHNV and CDR2 YYDKDF (reference sequence). J lost 6 bases, V lost 0 bases, and 6 bases had no gene match. CDR3 protein: CATSRERISGGEQYF. DNA for the CDR3: TGTGCCACCAGCAGAGAAAGGATTAGCGGGGGCGAGCAGTACTTC.

As for this clone: A much more abundant neighbour one base away suggests this may be a read error. Other DNA sequences from this sample encode an identical CDR3 as well. This rearrangement joins TRBV10-3 to TRBJ1-4; D gene ambiguous. The V gene's germline CDR1 is ENHRY and CDR2 SYGVKD. CDR3 length: 14 residues. The CDR3 sequence: CAIRDQTTNEKLFF. CDR3 sequence (DNA): TGTGCCATCAGGGACCAAACAACTAATGAAAAGCTGTTTTTT.

This chain joins TRBV4-1 and TRBJ2-1; TRBD2 is a possible D gene (6 bases). This CDR3 has 17 amino acids. Germline V gives CDR1 MGHRA, CDR2 YSYEKL. V was pared by 3 bases and J by 0 bases, with 15 bases between. CDR3 sequence: CASSQPRLVRSYNEQFF. In DNA, the CDR3 is TGCGCCAGCAGCCAGCCCCGACTAGTTCGCTCCTACAATGAGCAGTTCTTC.

With regard to this clone: This likely traces to a read error, being one base from a far larger clone. V is TRBV4-1 and J is TRBJ2-1, with D possibly matching TRBD2 (5 bases). This CDR3 has 16 amino acids. The germline V gene has CDR1 MGHRA and CDR2 YSYEKL. The CDR3: CASSQDFPLRVHELFF. The CDR3, as DNA: TGCGCCAGCAGCCAAGATTTCCCTTTGAGGGTTCATGAGCTGTTCTTC.

The V gene is TRBV5-1, the J gene TRBJ2-7; D is unclear. The CDR3 sequence is 15 residues long. CDR1 and CDR2 (germline): SGHRS, YFSETQ. Trimming took off 2 bases at V and 0 bases at J, with 12 bases between the two ends. The CDR3 DNA is TGCGCCAGCAGCTTTTCCAGACCAGCCTCCTACGAGCAGTACTTC. Translating gives CASSFSRPASYEQYF.

Many counts were recorded for this clone. The chain links TRBV7-2 to TRBJ1-1; tentatively, D is TRBD1 (6 bases). CDR1 SGHTA and CDR2 FQGNSA come from the germline V gene. The length of the CDR3 is 14 residues. The ends were cut back, 5 bases at V and 2 bases at J, with 12 bases in the middle. In nucleotides, the CDR3 is TGTGCCAGCAGCCGAGAGGGGGGCAACACTGAAGCTTTCTTT. It translates to CASSREGGNTEAFF.

The V and J genes are TRBV10-3 and TRBJ2-5, with D possibly being TRBD1 (6 bases). The DNA end lines up better with TRBJ2-7; the J call may be wrong. CDR1 is ENHRY, CDR2 SYGVKD, per germline. This CDR3 region has 12 residues. The CDR3 DNA is TGTGCCATCAGCCCGACAGGCTACGAGCAGTACTTC. Its protein product is CAISPTGYEQYF.

This chain links TRBV18 with TRBJ2-2, with D possibly TRBD1 on 6 matching bases. Germline loops: CDR1 KGHSH, CDR2 LQKENI. The CDR3 contains 14 residues. Trimming took 8 bases from V and 2 from J, leaving 12 bases between them. The CDR3 sequence: CASQGTGNTGELFF. CDR3 nucleotides: TGTGCCAGCCAGGGGACGGGTAACACCGGGGAGCTGTTTTTT.